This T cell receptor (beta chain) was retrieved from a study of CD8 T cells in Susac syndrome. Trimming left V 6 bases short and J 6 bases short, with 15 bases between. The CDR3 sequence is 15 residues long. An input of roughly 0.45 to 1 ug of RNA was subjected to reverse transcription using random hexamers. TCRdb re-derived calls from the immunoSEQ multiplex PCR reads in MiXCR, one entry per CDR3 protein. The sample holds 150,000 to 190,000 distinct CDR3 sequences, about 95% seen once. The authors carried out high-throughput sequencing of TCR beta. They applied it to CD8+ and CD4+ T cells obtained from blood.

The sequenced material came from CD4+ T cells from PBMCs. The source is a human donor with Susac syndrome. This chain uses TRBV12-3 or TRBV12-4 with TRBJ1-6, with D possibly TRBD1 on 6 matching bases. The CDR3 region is CASSPPGAGNSPLHF. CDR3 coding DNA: TGTGCCAGCAGCCCCCCGGGGGCGGGTAATTCACCCCTCCACTTT.